The clone carrying this TCR beta chain was observed at least ten times. Antigen unknown. The sample comes from a study of T cell repertoires in cytomegalovirus infection. Study details: Used in the study were CMV epitopes, some recently identified and HLA-C-restricted, others well-studied and HLA-B-restricted. Shared public TCR beta signatures pointed to both CMV infection and a matching HLA type. Whole-study findings and limits: There were HLA-C-restricted CMV-specific TCR beta clonotypes dominating the ex vivo response. Summed frequency of public TCR beta families distinguished CMV carriers with the relevant HLA.

TCRdb re-called the reads through MiXCR, storing one row per CDR3 protein. The repertoire holds 80,000 or so distinct CDR3 sequences, with 20% to 30% as singletons. Deletions cut 9 bases from V and 1 base from J, with 9 bases between. The CDR3 totals 14 residues. The germline gives CDR1 KGHDR, CDR2 SFDVKD. The sample was CD8+ T cells from cultured PBMCs, taken from culture after CMV antigen stimulation. The chain couples TRBV24-1 to TRBJ2-6; D uncertain. This sequence originates from a human donor in good health (CMV status not recorded). Some clones in this sample may be carry-over from other donors' samples. The CDR3 protein is CATLDSSGANVLTF. CDR3 nucleotide sequence: TGTGCCACCCTAGACTCGTCTGGGGCCAACGTCCTGACTTTC.